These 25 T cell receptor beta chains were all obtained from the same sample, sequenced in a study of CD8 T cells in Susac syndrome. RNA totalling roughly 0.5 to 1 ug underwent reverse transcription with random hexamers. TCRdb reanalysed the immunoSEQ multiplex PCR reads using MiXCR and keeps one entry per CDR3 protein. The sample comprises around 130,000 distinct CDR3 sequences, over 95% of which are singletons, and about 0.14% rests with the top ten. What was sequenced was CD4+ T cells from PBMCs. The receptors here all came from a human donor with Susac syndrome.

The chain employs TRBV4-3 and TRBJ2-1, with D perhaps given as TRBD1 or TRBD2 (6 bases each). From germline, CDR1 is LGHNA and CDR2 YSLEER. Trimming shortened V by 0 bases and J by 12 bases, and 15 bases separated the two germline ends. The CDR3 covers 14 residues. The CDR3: CASSQDSQGTGQFF. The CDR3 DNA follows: TGCGCCAGCAGCCAAGATTCTCAGGGGACTGGGCAGTTCTTC.

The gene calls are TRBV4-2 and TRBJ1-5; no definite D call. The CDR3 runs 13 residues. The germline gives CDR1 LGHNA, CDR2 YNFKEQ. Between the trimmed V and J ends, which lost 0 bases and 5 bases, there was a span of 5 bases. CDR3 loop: CASSQDRHQPQHF. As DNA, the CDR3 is TGTGCCAGCAGCCAAGATCGGCATCAGCCCCAGCATTTT.

As DNA, the CDR3 is TGTGCCAGCAGGGCGACTAGCGGGACCGGGGAGCTGTTTTTT. Translated: CASRATSGTGELFF. V is TRBV9 and J is TRBJ2-2; 10 bases match TRBD2. This CDR3 is 14 amino acids long. Looked up from germline, CDR1 is SGDLS and CDR2 is YYNGEE. V lost 5 bases to trimming and J lost 5 bases; unmatched junction nucleotides: 3.

For the CDR3, the DNA is TGTGCCAGCAGCAAACAGGGGGGAATGAATCAGCCCCAGCATTTT. It translates to CASSKQGGMNQPQHF. The chain couples TRBV5-6 to TRBJ1-5; the match to TRBD1 covers 8 bases. CDR1 is SGHDT, CDR2 YYEEEE, per germline. Losses at the gene ends were 4 bases for V and 4 bases for J; bases not matched to a gene: 7. This CDR3 has 15 amino acids.

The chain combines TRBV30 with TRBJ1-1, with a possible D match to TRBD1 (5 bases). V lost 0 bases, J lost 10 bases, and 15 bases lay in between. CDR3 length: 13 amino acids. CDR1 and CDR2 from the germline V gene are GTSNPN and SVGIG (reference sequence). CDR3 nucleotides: TGTGCCTGGAGTGTAATCGTTCGGGGGGGAGCTTTCTTT. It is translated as CAWSVIVRGGAFF.

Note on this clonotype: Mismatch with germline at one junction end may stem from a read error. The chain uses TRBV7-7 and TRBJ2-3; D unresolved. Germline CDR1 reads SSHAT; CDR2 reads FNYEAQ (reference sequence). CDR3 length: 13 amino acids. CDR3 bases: TGTGCTAGCAGCTTGAAGCCCCTAGATACGCAGTATTTT. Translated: CASSLKPLDTQYF.

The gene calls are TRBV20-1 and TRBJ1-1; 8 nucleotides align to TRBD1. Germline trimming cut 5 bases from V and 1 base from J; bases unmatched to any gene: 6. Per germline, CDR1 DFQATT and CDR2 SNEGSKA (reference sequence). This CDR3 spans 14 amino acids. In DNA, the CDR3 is TGCAGTGCTCCCGACAGGGGAGAGAACACTGAAGCTTTCTTT. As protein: CSAPDRGENTEAFF.

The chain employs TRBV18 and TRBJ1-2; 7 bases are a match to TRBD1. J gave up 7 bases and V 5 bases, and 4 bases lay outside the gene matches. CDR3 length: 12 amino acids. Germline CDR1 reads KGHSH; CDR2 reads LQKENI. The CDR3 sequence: CASSADRAGYTF. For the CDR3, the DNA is TGTGCCAGCTCAGCCGACAGGGCTGGCTACACCTTC.

CDR3 DNA: TGCAGTGCCTCCGGGACTAGCGGGAGGGAGAAAAAGACCCAGTACTTC. As protein: CSASGTSGREKKTQYF. The chain joins TRBV20-1 to TRBJ2-5; TRBD2 matches 16 bases. In germline, CDR1 is DFQATT, CDR2 SNEGSKA (reference sequence). The CDR3 is 16 amino acids. V lost 6 bases, J lost 6 bases, and 10 bases stayed unmatched.

The CDR3 is CSVEQYYGYTF. As DNA, the CDR3 is TGCAGCGTTGAACAGTATTATGGCTACACCTTC. The genes are TRBV29-1 and TRBJ1-2; no clear D gene. From germline, CDR1 is SQVTM and CDR2 ANQGSEA. Trimming took off 2 bases at V and 5 bases at J, with 6 bases between the two ends. The CDR3 sequence is 11 residues long.

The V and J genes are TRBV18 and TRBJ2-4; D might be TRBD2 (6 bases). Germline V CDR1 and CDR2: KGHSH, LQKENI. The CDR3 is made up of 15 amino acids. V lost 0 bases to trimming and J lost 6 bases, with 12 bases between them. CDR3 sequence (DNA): TGTGCCAGCTCACCACCGGCAGGAGGGCTAAACATTCAGTACTTC. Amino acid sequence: CASSPPAGGLNIQYF.

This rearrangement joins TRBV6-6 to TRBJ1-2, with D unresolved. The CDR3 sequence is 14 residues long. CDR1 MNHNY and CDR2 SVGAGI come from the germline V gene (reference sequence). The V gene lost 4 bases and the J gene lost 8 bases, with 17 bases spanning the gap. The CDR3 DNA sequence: TGTGCCAGCAGTTCAGTAGGCTCGGGAAGGGGCTACACCTTC. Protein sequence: CASSSVGSGRGYTF.

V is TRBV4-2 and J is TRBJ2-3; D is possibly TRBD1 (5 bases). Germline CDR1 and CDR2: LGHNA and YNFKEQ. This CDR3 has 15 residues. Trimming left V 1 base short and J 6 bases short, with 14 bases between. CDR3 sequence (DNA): TGTGCCAGCAGCCAAGTTTCAGGGTCAGGGGATACGCAGTATTTT. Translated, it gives CASSQVSGSGDTQYF.

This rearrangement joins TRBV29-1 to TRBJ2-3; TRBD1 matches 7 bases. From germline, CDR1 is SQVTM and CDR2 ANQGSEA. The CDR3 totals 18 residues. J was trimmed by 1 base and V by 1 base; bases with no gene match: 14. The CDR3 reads CSVEGPVLGGYRTDTQYF. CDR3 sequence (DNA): TGCAGCGTTGAAGGACCGGTTCTAGGGGGCTACCGCACAGATACGCAGTATTTT.

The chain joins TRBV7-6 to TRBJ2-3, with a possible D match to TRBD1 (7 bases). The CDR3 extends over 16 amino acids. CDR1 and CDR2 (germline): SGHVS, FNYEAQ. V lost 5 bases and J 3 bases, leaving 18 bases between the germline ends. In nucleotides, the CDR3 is TGTGCCAGCAGCCCGATGGAAGCAGGGGGGACAGATACGCAGTATTTT. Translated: CASSPMEAGGTDTQYF.

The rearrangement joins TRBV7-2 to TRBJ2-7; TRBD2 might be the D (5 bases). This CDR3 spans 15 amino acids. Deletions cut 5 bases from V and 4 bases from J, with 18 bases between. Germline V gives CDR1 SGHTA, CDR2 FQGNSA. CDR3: CASSPRPLRGYEQYF. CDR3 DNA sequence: TGTGCCAGCAGCCCCCGGCCCCTACGCGGGTACGAGCAGTACTTC.

CDR3 sequence reads: CSARRASDEQFF. CDR3 coding DNA: TGCAGTGCTAGACGGGCGTCCGATGAGCAGTTCTTC. This chain uses TRBV20-1 with TRBJ2-1, with D unresolved. CDR3 length: 12 residues. Germline loops: CDR1 DFQATT, CDR2 SNEGSKA (reference sequence). V lost 2 bases and J 8 bases, leaving 10 bases between the germline ends.

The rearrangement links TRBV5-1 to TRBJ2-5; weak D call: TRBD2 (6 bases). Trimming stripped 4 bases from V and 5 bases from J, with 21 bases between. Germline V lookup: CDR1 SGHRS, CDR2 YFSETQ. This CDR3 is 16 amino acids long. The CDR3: CASSPPLGGDGETQYF. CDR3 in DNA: TGCGCCAGCAGCCCACCACTGGGGGGAGACGGTGAGACCCAGTACTTC.

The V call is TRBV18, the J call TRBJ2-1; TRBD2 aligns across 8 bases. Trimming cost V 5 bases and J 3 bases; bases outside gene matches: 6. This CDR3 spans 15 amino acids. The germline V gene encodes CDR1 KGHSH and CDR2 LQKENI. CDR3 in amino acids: CASSSTSGGYNEQFF. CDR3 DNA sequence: TGTGCCAGCTCATCAACTAGCGGAGGCTACAATGAGCAGTTCTTC.

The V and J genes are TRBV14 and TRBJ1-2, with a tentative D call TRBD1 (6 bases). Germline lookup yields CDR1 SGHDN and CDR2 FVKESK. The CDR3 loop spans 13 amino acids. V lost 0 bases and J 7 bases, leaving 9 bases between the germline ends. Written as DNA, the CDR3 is TGTGCCAGCAGCCAAGATCGGGGGGCTGGCTACACCTTC. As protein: CASSQDRGAGYTF.

The CDR3 sequence: CASSEGPHRAEAFF. The CDR3 DNA reads as TGCGCCAGCAGTGAGGGCCCCCATCGGGCTGAAGCTTTCTTT. J is TRBJ1-1 and V is TRBV10-2; D not resolved. Germline values: CDR1 WSHSY, CDR2 SAAADI. The CDR3 sequence is 14 residues long. Between the trimmed V and J ends, which lost 2 bases and 6 bases, there was a span of 13 bases.

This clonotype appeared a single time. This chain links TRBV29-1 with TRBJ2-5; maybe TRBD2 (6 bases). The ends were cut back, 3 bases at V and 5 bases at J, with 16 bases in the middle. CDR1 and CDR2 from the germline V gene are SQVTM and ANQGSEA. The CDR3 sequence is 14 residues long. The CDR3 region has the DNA TGCAGCGTTGATCAGGCGGGGATGGGGGAGACCCAGTACTTC. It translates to CSVDQAGMGETQYF.

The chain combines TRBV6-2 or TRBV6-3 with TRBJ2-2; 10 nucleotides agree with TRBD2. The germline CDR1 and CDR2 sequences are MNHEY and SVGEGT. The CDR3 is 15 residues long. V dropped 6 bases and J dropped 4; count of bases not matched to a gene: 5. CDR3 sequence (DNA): TGTGCCAGCAGACTAGCGGGAATCGGCACCGGGGAGCTGTTTTTT. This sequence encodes CASRLAGIGTGELFF.

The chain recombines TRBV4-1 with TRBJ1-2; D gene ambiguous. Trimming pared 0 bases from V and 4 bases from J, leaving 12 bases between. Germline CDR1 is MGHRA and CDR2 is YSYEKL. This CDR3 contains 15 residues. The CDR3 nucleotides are TGCGCCAGCAGCCAAGAAGTCACAGCTGGCTATGGCTACACCTTC. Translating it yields CASSQEVTAGYGYTF.

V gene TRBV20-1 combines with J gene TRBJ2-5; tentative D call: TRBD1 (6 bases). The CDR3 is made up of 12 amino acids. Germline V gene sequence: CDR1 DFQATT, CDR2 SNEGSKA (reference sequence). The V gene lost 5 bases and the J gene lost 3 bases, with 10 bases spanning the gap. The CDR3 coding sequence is TGCAGTGCTCAACAGGGTAAAGAGACCCAGTACTTC. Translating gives CSAQQGKETQYF.